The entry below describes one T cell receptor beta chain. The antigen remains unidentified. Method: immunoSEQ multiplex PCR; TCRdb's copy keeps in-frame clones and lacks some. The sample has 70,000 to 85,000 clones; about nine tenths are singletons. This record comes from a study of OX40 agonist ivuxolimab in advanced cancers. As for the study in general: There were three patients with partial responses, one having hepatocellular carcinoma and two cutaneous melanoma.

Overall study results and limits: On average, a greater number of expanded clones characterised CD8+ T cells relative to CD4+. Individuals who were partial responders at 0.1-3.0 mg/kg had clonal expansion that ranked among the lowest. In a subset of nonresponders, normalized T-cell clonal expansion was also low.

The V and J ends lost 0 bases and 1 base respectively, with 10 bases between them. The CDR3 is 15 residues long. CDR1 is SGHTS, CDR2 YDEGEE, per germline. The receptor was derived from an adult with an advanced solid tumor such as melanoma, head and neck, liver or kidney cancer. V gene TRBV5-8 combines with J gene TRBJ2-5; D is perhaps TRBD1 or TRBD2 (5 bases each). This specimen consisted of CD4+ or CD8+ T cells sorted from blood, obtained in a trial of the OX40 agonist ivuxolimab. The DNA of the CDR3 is TGTGCCAGCAGCTTGGCGGGGCAGGTCCAAGAGACCCAGTACTTC. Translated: CASSLAGQVQETQYF. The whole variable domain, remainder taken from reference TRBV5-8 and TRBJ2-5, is EAGVTQSPTHLIKTRGQQATLRCSPISGHTSVYWYQQALGLGLQFLLWYDEGEERNRGNFPPRFSGRQFPNYSSELNVNALELEDSALYLCASSLAGQVQETQYFGPGTRLLVL.